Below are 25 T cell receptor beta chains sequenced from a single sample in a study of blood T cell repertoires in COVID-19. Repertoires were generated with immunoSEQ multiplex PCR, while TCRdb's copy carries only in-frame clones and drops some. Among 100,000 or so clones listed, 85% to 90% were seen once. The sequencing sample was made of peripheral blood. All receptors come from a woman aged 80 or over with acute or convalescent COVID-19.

CDR3 residues: CASSKLAGGRAYNEQFF. The CDR3 nucleotides are TGTGCCAGCAGCAAACTAGCGGGGGGGCGGGCCTACAATGAGCAGTTCTTC. V usage is TRBV5-4 and J usage is TRBJ2-1; 13 bases agree with TRBD2. Germline V gene sequence: CDR1 SGHNT, CDR2 YYREEE (reference sequence). This CDR3 is 17 amino acids long. Trimming took 4 bases from V and 2 from J; bases not matched to a gene: 6.

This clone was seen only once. The CDR3 sequence is CASSQDLGGPRYNEQFF. CDR3 nucleotides: TGTGCCAGCAGCCAAGACCTCGGGGGGCCAAGGTACAATGAGCAGTTCTTC. The chain recombines TRBV4-2 with TRBJ2-1, with a tentative D call TRBD2 (7 bases). CDR3 length equals 17 residues. Germline CDR1 and CDR2: LGHNA and YNFKEQ. V shed 0 bases and J shed 4 bases, with 16 bases lying between them.

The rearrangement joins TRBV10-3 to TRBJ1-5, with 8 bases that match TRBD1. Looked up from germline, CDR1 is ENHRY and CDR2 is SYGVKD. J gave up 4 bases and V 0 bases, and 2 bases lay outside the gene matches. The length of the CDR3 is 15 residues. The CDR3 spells CAISESGQGNQPQHF. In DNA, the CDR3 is TGTGCCATCAGTGAGTCCGGACAGGGTAATCAGCCCCAGCATTTT.

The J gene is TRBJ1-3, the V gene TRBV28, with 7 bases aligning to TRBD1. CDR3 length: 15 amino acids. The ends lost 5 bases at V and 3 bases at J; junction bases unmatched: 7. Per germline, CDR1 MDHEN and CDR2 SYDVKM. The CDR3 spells CASSDTGAGGNTIYF. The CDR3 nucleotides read TGTGCCAGCAGTGACACAGGGGCCGGTGGAAACACCATATATTTT.

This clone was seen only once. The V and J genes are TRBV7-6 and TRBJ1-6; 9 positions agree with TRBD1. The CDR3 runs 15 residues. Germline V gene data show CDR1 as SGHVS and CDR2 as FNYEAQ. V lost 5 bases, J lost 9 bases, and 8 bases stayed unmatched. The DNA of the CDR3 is TGTGCCAGCAGCCTGGGAACAGGGGGCAGTTCACCCCTCCACTTT. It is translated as CASSLGTGGSSPLHF.

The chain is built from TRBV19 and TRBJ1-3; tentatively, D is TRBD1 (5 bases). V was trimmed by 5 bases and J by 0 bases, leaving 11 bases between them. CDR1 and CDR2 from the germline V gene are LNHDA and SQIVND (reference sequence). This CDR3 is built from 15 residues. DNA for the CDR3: TGTGCCAGTAGTCCCGGGGGGGTCTCTGGAAACACCATATATTTT. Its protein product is CASSPGGVSGNTIYF.

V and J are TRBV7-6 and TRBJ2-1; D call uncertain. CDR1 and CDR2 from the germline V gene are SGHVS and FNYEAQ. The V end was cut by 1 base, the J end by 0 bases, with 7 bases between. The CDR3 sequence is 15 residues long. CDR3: CASSLEASSYNEQFF. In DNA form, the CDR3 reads TGTGCCAGCAGCTTAGAGGCTAGCTCCTACAATGAGCAGTTCTTC.

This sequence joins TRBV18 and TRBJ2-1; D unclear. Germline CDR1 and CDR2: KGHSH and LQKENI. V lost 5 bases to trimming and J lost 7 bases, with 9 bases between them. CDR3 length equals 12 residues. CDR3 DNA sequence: TGTGCCAGCTCATCTTTTTATAATGAGCAGTTCTTC. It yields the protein CASSSFYNEQFF.

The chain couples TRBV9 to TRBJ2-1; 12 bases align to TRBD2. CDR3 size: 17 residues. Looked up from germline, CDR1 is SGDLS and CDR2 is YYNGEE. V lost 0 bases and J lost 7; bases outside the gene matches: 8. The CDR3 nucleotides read TGTGCCAGCAGCGTAGGGTCTAGCGGGGGGGCAGGGAATGAGCAGTTCTTC. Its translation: CASSVGSSGGAGNEQFF.

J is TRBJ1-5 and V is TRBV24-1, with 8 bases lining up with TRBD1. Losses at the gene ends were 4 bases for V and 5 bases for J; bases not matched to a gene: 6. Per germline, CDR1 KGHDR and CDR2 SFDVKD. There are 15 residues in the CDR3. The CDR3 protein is CATSDSGQGYQPQHF. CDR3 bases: TGTGCCACCAGTGACTCTGGACAGGGTTATCAGCCCCAGCATTTT.

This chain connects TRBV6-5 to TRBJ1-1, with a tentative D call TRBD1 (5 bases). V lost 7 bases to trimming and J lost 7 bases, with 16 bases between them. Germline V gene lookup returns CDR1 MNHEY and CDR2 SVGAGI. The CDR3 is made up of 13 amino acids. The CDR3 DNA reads TGTGCCAGCACCCGGCGGGGGTTCAGTGAAGCTTTCTTT. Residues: CASTRRGFSEAFF.

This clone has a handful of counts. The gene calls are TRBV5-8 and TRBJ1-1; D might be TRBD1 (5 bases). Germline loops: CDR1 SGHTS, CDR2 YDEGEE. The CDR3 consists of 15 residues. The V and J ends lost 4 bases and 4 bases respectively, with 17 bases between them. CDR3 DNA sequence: TGTGCCAGCAGCAGGGGCGGGGATTTAAGCACTGAAGCTTTCTTT. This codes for CASSRGGDLSTEAFF.

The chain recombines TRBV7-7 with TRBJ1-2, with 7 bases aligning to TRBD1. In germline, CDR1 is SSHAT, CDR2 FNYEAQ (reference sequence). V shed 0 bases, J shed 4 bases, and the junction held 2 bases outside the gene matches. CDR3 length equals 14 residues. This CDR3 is CASSLAGTAYGYTF. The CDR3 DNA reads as TGTGCCAGCAGCTTAGCAGGGACAGCCTATGGCTACACCTTC.

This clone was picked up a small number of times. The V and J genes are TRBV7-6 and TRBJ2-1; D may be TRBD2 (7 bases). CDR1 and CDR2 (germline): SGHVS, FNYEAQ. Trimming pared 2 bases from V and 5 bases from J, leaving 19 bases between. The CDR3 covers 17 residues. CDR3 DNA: TGTGCCAGCAGCTTACCGCGTCGGGGGGCGATCCACAATGAGCAGTTCTTC. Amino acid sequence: CASSLPRRGAIHNEQFF.

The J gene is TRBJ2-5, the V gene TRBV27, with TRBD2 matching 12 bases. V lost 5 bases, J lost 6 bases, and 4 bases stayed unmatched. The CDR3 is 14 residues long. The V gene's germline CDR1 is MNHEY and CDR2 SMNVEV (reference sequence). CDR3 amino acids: CASSGLAGTKTQYF. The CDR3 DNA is TGTGCCAGCAGTGGACTAGCGGGAACTAAGACCCAGTACTTC.

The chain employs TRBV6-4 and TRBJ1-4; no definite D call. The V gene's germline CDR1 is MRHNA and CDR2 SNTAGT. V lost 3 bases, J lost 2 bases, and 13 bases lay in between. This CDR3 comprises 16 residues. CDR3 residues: CASSDPPLPTNEKLFF. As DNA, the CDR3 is TGTGCCAGCAGTGATCCCCCCCTTCCGACTAATGAAAAACTGTTTTTT.

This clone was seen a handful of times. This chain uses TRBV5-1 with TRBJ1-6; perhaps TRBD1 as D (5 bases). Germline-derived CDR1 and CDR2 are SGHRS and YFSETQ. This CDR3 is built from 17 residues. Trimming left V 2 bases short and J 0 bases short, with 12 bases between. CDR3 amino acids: CASSFDSPSSYNSPLHF. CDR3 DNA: TGCGCCAGCAGCTTCGACAGTCCCAGCTCCTATAATTCACCCCTCCACTTT.

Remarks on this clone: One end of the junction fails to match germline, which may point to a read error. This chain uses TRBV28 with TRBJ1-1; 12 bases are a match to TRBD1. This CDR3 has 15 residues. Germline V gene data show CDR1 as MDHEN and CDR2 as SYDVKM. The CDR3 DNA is TGTGCCAGCAGCAAACGTACCGGGACAGGGGGCGTTGAAACCTTT. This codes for CASSKRTGTGGVETF.

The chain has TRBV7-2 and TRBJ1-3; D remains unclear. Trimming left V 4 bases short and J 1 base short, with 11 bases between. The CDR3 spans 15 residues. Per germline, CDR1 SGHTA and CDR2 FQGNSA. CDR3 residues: CASSYSSGSGNTIYF. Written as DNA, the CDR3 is TGTGCCAGCAGCTACAGTAGTGGGTCTGGAAACACCATATATTTT.

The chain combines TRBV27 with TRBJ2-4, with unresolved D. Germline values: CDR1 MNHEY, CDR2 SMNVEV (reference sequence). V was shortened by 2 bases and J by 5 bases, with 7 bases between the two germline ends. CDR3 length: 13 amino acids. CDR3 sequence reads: CASSLTRQNIQYF. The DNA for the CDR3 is TGTGCCAGCAGTTTAACTCGTCAAAACATTCAGTACTTC.

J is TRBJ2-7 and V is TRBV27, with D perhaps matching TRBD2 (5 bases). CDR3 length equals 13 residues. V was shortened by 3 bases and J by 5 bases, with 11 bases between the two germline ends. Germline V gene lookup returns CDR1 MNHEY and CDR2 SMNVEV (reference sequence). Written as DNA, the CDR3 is TGTGCCAGCAGTTTTCGGGAAGGTCACGAGCAGTACTTC. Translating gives CASSFREGHEQYF.

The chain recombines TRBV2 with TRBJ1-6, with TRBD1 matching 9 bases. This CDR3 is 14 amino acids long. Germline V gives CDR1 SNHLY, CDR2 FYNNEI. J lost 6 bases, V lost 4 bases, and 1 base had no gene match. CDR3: CASSVGQGNSPLHF. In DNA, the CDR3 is TGTGCCAGCAGTGTGGGACAGGGTAATTCACCCCTCCACTTT.

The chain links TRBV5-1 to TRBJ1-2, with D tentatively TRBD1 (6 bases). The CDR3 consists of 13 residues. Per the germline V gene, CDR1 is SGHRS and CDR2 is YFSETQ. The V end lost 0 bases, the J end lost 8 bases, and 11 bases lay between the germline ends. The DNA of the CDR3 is TGCGCCAGCAGCTTGGCCCACAGGGCCGGCTACACCTTC. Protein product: CASSLAHRAGYTF.

CDR3 DNA sequence: TGCGCCAGCAGCTTGTCCTCGCTCGCGACTAGCGATTCGGCCCAGTACTTC. Its translation: CASSLSSLATSDSAQYF. The chain recombines TRBV5-1 with TRBJ2-5; 8 bases agree with TRBD2. V shed 1 base, J shed 9 bases, and the junction held 17 bases outside the gene matches. Germline loops: CDR1 SGHRS, CDR2 YFSETQ. The CDR3 contains 17 residues.

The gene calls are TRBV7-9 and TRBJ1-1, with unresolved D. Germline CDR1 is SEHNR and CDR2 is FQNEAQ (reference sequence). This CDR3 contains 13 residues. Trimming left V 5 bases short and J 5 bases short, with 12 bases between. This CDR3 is CASSPRLRTEAFF. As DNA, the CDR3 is TGTGCCAGCAGCCCCCGGTTACGGACTGAAGCTTTCTTT.